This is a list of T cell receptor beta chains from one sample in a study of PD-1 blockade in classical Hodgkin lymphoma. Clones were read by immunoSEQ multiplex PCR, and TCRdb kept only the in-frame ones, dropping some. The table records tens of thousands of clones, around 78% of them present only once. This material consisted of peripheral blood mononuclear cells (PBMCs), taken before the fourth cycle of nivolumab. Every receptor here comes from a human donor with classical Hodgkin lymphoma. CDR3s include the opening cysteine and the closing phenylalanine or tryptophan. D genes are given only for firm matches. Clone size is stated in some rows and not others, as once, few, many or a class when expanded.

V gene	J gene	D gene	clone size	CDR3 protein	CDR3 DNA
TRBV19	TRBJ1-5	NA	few	CASRSQQGWNQPQHF	TGTGCCAGTAGGAGTCAACAGGGTTGGAATCAGCCCCAGCATTTT
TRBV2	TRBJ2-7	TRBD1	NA	CASNKGTAYEQYF	TGTGCCAGCAATAAAGGGACAGCCTACGAGCAGTACTTC
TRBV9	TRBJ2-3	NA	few	CASRPGTDTQYF	TGTGCCAGCAGACCGGGGACAGATACGCAGTATTTT
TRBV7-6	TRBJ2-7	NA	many	CASSLAREEQGGLHEQYF	TGTGCCAGCAGCTTAGCGCGGGAGGAACAGGGGGGCCTCCACGAGCAGTACTTC
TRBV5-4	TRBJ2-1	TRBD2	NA	CASRERLAGSYNEQFF	TGTGCCAGCAGGGAGAGACTAGCCGGCTCCTACAATGAGCAGTTCTTC
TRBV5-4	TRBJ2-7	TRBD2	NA	CASSSKKRDRSYEQYF	TGTGCCAGCAGCTCGAAGAAGCGGGACCGCTCCTACGAGCAGTACTTC
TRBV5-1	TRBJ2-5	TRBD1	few	CASSPGQGINQETQYF	TGCGCCAGCAGCCCCGGACAGGGTATTAATCAAGAGACCCAGTACTTC
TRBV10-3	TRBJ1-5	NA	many	CAISESHSSNQPQHF	TGTGCCATCAGTGAGTCCCACAGCAGCAATCAGCCCCAGCATTTT
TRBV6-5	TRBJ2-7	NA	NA	CASSAPQGRYEQYF	TGTGCCAGCAGTGCCCCGCAGGGTCGCTACGAGCAGTACTTC
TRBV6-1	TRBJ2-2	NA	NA	CASSALANTGELFF	TGTGCCAGCAGTGCCCTGGCGAACACCGGGGAGCTGTTTTTT
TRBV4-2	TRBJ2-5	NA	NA	CASSLLQGRGETQYF	TGTGCCAGCAGCCTACTGCAGGGAAGGGGGGAGACCCAGTACTTC
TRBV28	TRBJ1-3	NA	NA	CASSIPGQGNTIYF	TGTGCCAGCAGTATCCCGGGGCAGGGAAACACCATATATTTT
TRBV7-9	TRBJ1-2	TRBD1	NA	CALMGAGTGVYGYTF	TGTGCCCTAATGGGGGCCGGGACAGGGGTATATGGCTACACCTTC
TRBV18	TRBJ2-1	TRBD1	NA	CASSAGTGYFYEQFF	TGTGCCAGCTCAGCCGGGACAGGGTATTTTTATGAGCAGTTCTTC
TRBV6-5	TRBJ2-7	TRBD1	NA	CASSYSRDRSYEQYF	TGTGCCAGCAGTTACTCCCGGGACAGGTCCTACGAGCAGTACTTC
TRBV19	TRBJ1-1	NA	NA	CASTDLQTLGTEAFF	TGTGCCAGTACCGATCTGCAGACCCTCGGCACTGAAGCTTTCTTT